The 26 T cell receptor beta chains below come from one sample, sequenced in a study of T cells in Graves' hyperthyroidism and ophthalmopathy (dated by TCRdb to the late 2010s). The library was generated by multiplex PCR. Sequencing relied on an Illumina HiSeq 2000. The TCR beta CDR3 regions were amplified from the RNA transcripts. For the first round of RT-PCR on the TCR CDR3, the HTBI primer set was used together with the Qiagen OneStep RT-PCR kit. Using fastp at Q25 and MiXCR, TCRdb reprocessed the public reads and kept productive beta chains. Each record represents a unique CDR3 protein, reported with the most common genes and DNA among its rows. The sample profile shows 500,000 to 650,000 distinct CDR3 sequences; 14% of them were found once. Together, the top ten hold 12% of the sample. Input material: blood. These receptors came from a woman aged 45-60 years with Graves' ophthalmopathy.

This clonotype came up many times. The chain is built from TRBV20-1 and TRBJ2-7, with D possibly being TRBD1 or TRBD2 (6 bases each). CDR1 DFQATT and CDR2 SNEGSKA come from the germline V gene (reference sequence). CDR3 length: 13 amino acids. The V gene lost 6 bases and the J gene lost 6 bases, with 18 bases spanning the gap. The CDR3 is CSAARDTFGEQYF. CDR3 nucleotides: TGCAGTGCCGCGCGGGACACCTTCGGCGAGCAGTACTTC.

There are a few counts of this clonotype. V gene TRBV5-6 combines with J gene TRBJ2-2, with TRBD2 identical over 9 bases. The CDR3 spans 16 residues. J lost 4 bases, V lost 1 base, and 5 bases had no gene match. The germline V gene has CDR1 SGHDT and CDR2 YYEEEE. CDR3 amino acids: CASSLIAGVGTGELFF. The CDR3 nucleotides are TGTGCCAGCAGCTTGATAGCGGGAGTGGGCACCGGGGAGCTGTTTTTT. The variable domain in full, with the rest retrieved from reference TRBV5-6 and TRBJ2-2, is DAGVTQSPTHLIKTRGQQVTLRCSPKSGHDTVSWYQQALGQGPQFIFQYYEEEERQRGNFPDRFSGHQFPNYSSELNVNALLLGDSALYLCASSLIAGVGTGELFFGEGSRLTVL.

This clonotype appeared many times. J is TRBJ1-2 and V is TRBV6-1; no clear D gene. The CDR3 covers 13 residues. Germline V gene sequence: CDR1 MNHNS, CDR2 SASEGT. Trimming shortened V by 5 bases and J by 4 bases, and 11 bases separated the two germline ends. CDR3 DNA: TGTGCCAGCAGTTATGGGCAGATCTATGGCTACACCTTC. Its protein product is CASSYGQIYGYTF.

The rearrangement uses TRBV7-6 and TRBJ2-5, with a possible D match to TRBD2 (6 bases). The germline V gene has CDR1 SGHVS and CDR2 FNYEAQ. V was cut by 5 bases and J by 2 bases, with 18 bases left in between. The CDR3 has 16 amino acids. CDR3 protein: CASSVSARRGQETQYF. The CDR3 nucleotides read TGTGCCAGCAGCGTTAGCGCGAGGAGGGGTCAAGAGACCCAGTACTTC.

This clonotype showed up many times. This chain joins TRBV11-3 and TRBJ2-3; D is possibly TRBD1 (5 bases). The V gene lost 4 bases and the J gene lost 5 bases, with 16 bases spanning the gap. The length of the CDR3 is 15 residues. Germline CDR1 reads SGHNT; CDR2 reads YENEEA. The CDR3 reads CASSSPVGLGDTQYF. The CDR3 nucleotides are TGTGCCAGCAGCTCCCCGGTGGGGCTGGGAGATACGCAGTATTTT.

This clonotype was observed at least ten times. The chain employs TRBV12-3 or TRBV12-4 and TRBJ2-5; 8 positions match TRBD1. V dropped 6 bases and J dropped 4; count of bases not matched to a gene: 7. This CDR3 has 14 amino acids. In nucleotides, the CDR3 is TGTGCCAGCAGCACAACTGGGACAGGAGAGACCCAGTACTTC. Translation gives CASSTTGTGETQYF.

V is TRBV9 and J is TRBJ2-7; 7 bases fit TRBD2. Germline-derived CDR1 and CDR2 are SGDLS and YYNGEE. The CDR3 sequence is 14 residues long. The V segment lost 3 bases and the J segment 0 bases; nucleotides outside the gene matches: 3. The CDR3 coding sequence is TGTGCCAGCAGCGCAAGCGGGAACTCCTACGAGCAGTACTTC. Protein sequence: CASSASGNSYEQYF.

This clonotype was picked up many times. The chain couples TRBV14 to TRBJ2-2; 13 nucleotides align to TRBD2. Germline loops: CDR1 SGHDN, CDR2 FVKESK. The CDR3 length is 15 residues. J lost 5 bases, V lost 4 bases, and 1 base had no gene match. The CDR3 coding sequence is TGTGCCAGCAGCCGGACTAGCGGGAGTACCGGGGAGCTGTTTTTT. Its translation: CASSRTSGSTGELFF.

This clonotype was recorded once. This chain connects TRBV6-2 or TRBV6-3 to TRBJ2-7; the D gene is possibly TRBD2 (6 bases). This CDR3 is built from 18 residues. The germline V and J ends were trimmed by 0 bases and 1 base, with 19 bases remaining between them. CDR1 and CDR2 from the germline V gene are MNHEY and SVGEGT. CDR3 amino acids: CASSYSLERELGSYEQYF. The DNA of the CDR3 is TGTGCCAGCAGTTACTCCCTAGAACGGGAGTTGGGATCCTACGAGCAGTACTTC.

This clonotype was observed a few times. The chain combines TRBV24-1 with TRBJ2-3, with a possible D match to TRBD2 (6 bases). The germline V and J ends were trimmed by 3 bases and 4 bases, with 13 bases remaining between them. Germline values: CDR1 KGHDR, CDR2 SFDVKD. The CDR3 has 15 amino acids. The CDR3 is CATSDPPGLSDTQYF. The DNA for the CDR3 is TGTGCCACCAGTGATCCGCCGGGACTCTCAGATACGCAGTATTTT.

This clonotype was seen repeatedly, ten times or more. The rearrangement joins TRBV28 to TRBJ1-1; unclear D gene. Trimming removed 6 bases at V and 1 base at J, with 12 bases between. CDR1 is MDHEN and CDR2 is SYDVKM in the germline V gene. The CDR3 has 14 amino acids. The CDR3 DNA is TGTGCCAGCAGCTCCTCCGTGGGGAACACTGAAGCTTTCTTT. Residues: CASSSSVGNTEAFF.

This clonotype was seen repeatedly, ten times or more. The DNA of the CDR3 is TGTGCCAGCTTTAGCTTTCGGTACGAGCAGTACTTC. Translated: CASFSFRYEQYF. V gene TRBV28 combines with J gene TRBJ2-7; D not certain. CDR1 is MDHEN, CDR2 SYDVKM, per germline. There are 12 residues in the CDR3. Trimming pared 8 bases from V and 4 bases from J, leaving 12 bases between.

This clonotype showed up many times. The chain carries TRBV12-3 or TRBV12-4 and TRBJ2-3; D unresolved. Trimming removed 1 base from V and 0 bases from J, with 14 bases in between. CDR3 length: 17 amino acids. The CDR3 DNA reads as TGTGCCAGCAGTTTAGTCACCAGTGGATCTAGCACAGATACGCAGTATTTT. Protein sequence: CASSLVTSGSSTDTQYF.

This clonotype appeared once. The chain carries TRBV6-5 and TRBJ2-7, with D perhaps assigned TRBD1 or TRBD2 (6 bases each). CDR3 length equals 18 residues. Germline-derived CDR1 and CDR2 are MNHEY and SVGAGI. V was cut by 1 base and J by 5 bases, with 24 bases left in between. The CDR3 region is CASSYYGGKGKQANEQYF. The CDR3 DNA sequence: TGTGCCAGCAGTTACTACGGGGGCAAAGGGAAACAGGCCAACGAGCAGTACTTC.

In this sample, this clonotype turned up a few times. The V call is TRBV7-2, the J call TRBJ2-7; possibly TRBD2 for D (6 bases). There are 17 residues in the CDR3. Germline V gene lookup returns CDR1 SGHTA and CDR2 FQGNSA. The ends were cut back, 1 base at V and 0 bases at J, with 16 bases in the middle. The CDR3 protein is CASSLERGGPSSYEQYF. The CDR3 nucleotides read TGTGCCAGCAGCTTAGAACGGGGAGGCCCTAGCTCCTACGAGCAGTACTTC.

This clonotype was counted a few times. J is TRBJ1-1 and V is TRBV4-1, with D possibly matching TRBD1 (6 bases). Germline V gives CDR1 MGHRA, CDR2 YSYEKL. The CDR3 totals 13 residues. The V and J ends lost 1 base and 7 bases respectively, with 10 bases between them. The CDR3 reads CASSQGEGVEAFF. The DNA of the CDR3 is TGCGCCAGCAGCCAAGGGGAGGGGGTTGAAGCTTTCTTT.

Ten or more counts support this clonotype. The V and J genes are TRBV7-2 and TRBJ2-7; perhaps TRBD1 as D (6 bases). The CDR3 runs to 14 residues. V was pared by 5 bases and J by 0 bases, with 11 bases between. Germline CDR1 is SGHTA and CDR2 is FQGNSA. The CDR3 DNA reads as TGTGCCAGCAGCCTTTCGGGACACTCCTACGAGCAGTACTTC. Protein: CASSLSGHSYEQYF.

This sequence joins TRBV6-1 and TRBJ2-2; D gene ambiguous. The germline V gene encodes CDR1 MNHNS and CDR2 SASEGT. The CDR3 extends over 10 amino acids. V was shortened by 7 bases and J by 8 bases, with 5 bases between the two germline ends. The CDR3 reads CASMRGELFF. The CDR3 DNA reads TGTGCCAGCATGCGGGGGGAGCTGTTTTTT.

This clonotype has ten or more counts. The CDR3 reads CASSHRRADTQYF. CDR3 nucleotides: TGTGCCAGCAGCCATCGTAGGGCAGATACGCAGTATTTT. This chain joins TRBV11-3 and TRBJ2-3, with D unresolved. The germline V gene encodes CDR1 SGHNT and CDR2 YENEEA. V was clipped by 5 bases and J by 4 bases, with 10 bases between them. CDR3 length: 13 residues.

The chain employs TRBV14 and TRBJ2-2; D is uncertain. Trimming stripped 1 base from V and 10 bases from J, with 10 bases between. The length of the CDR3 is 13 residues. Germline CDR1 and CDR2: SGHDN and FVKESK. The CDR3 sequence: CASSQGEQLELFF. The CDR3 bases are TGTGCCAGCAGCCAAGGGGAACAGTTGGAGCTGTTTTTT.

This clonotype was seen only a few times. This chain uses TRBV5-1 with TRBJ2-1; no firm D call. This CDR3 has 14 amino acids. V was cut by 0 bases and J by 8 bases, with 12 bases left in between. Per the germline V gene, CDR1 is SGHRS and CDR2 is YFSETQ. The CDR3 nucleotides read TGCGCCAGCAGCTTGGAGTGGGTACGAGATGAGCAGTTCTTC. Protein: CASSLEWVRDEQFF.

V gene TRBV29-1 combines with J gene TRBJ2-5; D gene uncertain. Germline values: CDR1 SQVTM, CDR2 ANQGSEA. Trimming pared 2 bases from V and 2 bases from J, leaving 6 bases between. The length of the CDR3 is 12 residues. CDR3 in amino acids: CSVEWAQETQYF. The CDR3 region has the DNA TGCAGCGTTGAATGGGCACAAGAGACCCAGTACTTC.

This clonotype was recorded at least ten times. The chain carries TRBV7-2 and TRBJ2-1, with D perhaps matching TRBD2 (5 bases). In germline, CDR1 is SGHTA, CDR2 FQGNSA. V was trimmed by 1 base and J by 2 bases, leaving 15 bases between them. This CDR3 has 17 residues. This chain's CDR3 is CASSLGRAGRTYNEQFF. DNA of the CDR3: TGTGCCAGCAGCTTAGGTCGGGCGGGCCGCACCTACAATGAGCAGTTCTTC.

This clonotype was recorded many times. The gene calls are TRBV20-1 and TRBJ2-1; D is tentatively TRBD1 or TRBD2 (5 bases each). Deletions cut 4 bases from V and 5 bases from J, with 12 bases between. The CDR3 totals 13 residues. CDR1 is DFQATT and CDR2 is SNEGSKA in the germline V gene (reference sequence). This CDR3 reads CSAIRDGDNEQFF. For the CDR3, the DNA is TGCAGTGCTATCCGGGACGGCGACAATGAGCAGTTCTTC.

This clonotype was picked up many times. This chain joins TRBV5-1 and TRBJ2-7, with 12 bases matching TRBD2. Trimming cost V 1 base and J 7 bases; bases outside gene matches: 9. Germline values: CDR1 SGHRS, CDR2 YFSETQ. This CDR3 comprises 16 residues. Written as DNA, the CDR3 is TGCGCCAGCAGCTTGTGGCGCCCTAGCGGGAGGGAAGAGCAGTACTTC. It codes for CASSLWRPSGREEQYF.

This clonotype was observed many times. The chain recombines TRBV20-1 with TRBJ2-3; D is unclear. This CDR3 contains 13 residues. Germline CDR1 reads DFQATT; CDR2 reads SNEGSKA (reference sequence). Trimming pared 3 bases from V and 6 bases from J, leaving 13 bases between. The CDR3 coding sequence is TGCAGTGCTAGGAGCAGGTCCACGGATACGCAGTATTTT. Translation gives CSARSRSTDTQYF.